This is a list of T cell receptor beta chains from one sample in a study of T cell clones after liver transplantation. Only in-frame clones appear in the TCRdb table, and some are missing; sequencing was by immunoSEQ multiplex PCR. The table records approximately 55,000 clones, around 75% of them present only once. The material was CD4+ T cells from blood, obtained before liver transplant. The receptor source for this set is a human donor who received a liver transplant. Each CDR3 is given without its conserved first and last residue. Each record gives: D gene, J gene, V gene, CDR3 protein. D genes are given only for firm matches.

D gene: .
J gene: TRBJ2-3
V gene: TRBV6-4
CDR3 protein: ACELDTQY

D gene: .
J gene: TRBJ2-3
V gene: TRBV18
CDR3 protein: ASSPKIRGDTQY

D gene: .
J gene: TRBJ1-5
V gene: TRBV19
CDR3 protein: ASTPGTNGRNQPQH

D gene: TRBD2
J gene: TRBJ2-3
V gene: TRBV7-9
CDR3 protein: ASSPGLAGMISTDTQY

D gene: .
J gene: TRBJ2-5
V gene: TRBV9
CDR3 protein: ASSAGGETQY

D gene: TRBD1
J gene: TRBJ2-2
V gene: TRBV7-3
CDR3 protein: ASSLSLGQGATGELF

D gene: .
J gene: TRBJ1-4
V gene: TRBV28
CDR3 protein: ASSFPTATNEKLF

D gene: .
J gene: TRBJ1-5
V gene: TRBV7-2
CDR3 protein: ASSRQQGGERQPQH

D gene: .
J gene: TRBJ2-1
V gene: TRBV4-1
CDR3 protein: ASSQDPTAGAFEQF

D gene: TRBD1
J gene: TRBJ1-2
V gene: TRBV29-1
CDR3 protein: SVGAGQGNYGYT

D gene: .
J gene: TRBJ1-5
V gene: TRBV19
CDR3 protein: ASSTARGNQPQH

D gene: TRBD1
J gene: TRBJ1-4
V gene: TRBV4-1
CDR3 protein: ASSQDLGRGSEKLF

D gene: .
J gene: TRBJ2-3
V gene: TRBV15
CDR3 protein: ATSRDRATNTQY

D gene: .
J gene: TRBJ1-4
V gene: TRBV4-1
CDR3 protein: ASSPGGAMDGDNEKLF

D gene: .
J gene: TRBJ1-5
V gene: TRBV5-6
CDR3 protein: ASSLRGNGNQPQH

D gene: TRBD1
J gene: TRBJ1-4
V gene: TRBV4-1
CDR3 protein: ASSRDRVPNEKLF

D gene: .
J gene: TRBJ1-1
V gene: TRBV5-1
CDR3 protein: ASSLTGDTEAF

D gene: TRBD2
J gene: TRBJ2-3
V gene: TRBV9
CDR3 protein: ASSVTSGTDTQY

D gene: TRBD1
J gene: TRBJ1-6
V gene: TRBV25-1
CDR3 protein: ASSGQGSAPLH

D gene: TRBD2
J gene: TRBJ2-7
V gene: TRBV2
CDR3 protein: ASSERTSEIYEQY

D gene: .
J gene: TRBJ2-7
V gene: TRBV28
CDR3 protein: ASTTGEVSYEQY

D gene: .
J gene: TRBJ2-7
V gene: TRBV7-8
CDR3 protein: ASSLRGTASYEQY

D gene: TRBD1
J gene: TRBJ1-4
V gene: TRBV14
CDR3 protein: ASSQGTGGKLF

D gene: TRBD2
J gene: TRBJ2-1
V gene: TRBV29-1
CDR3 protein: SAKDGGDEQF

D gene: .
J gene: TRBJ1-5
V gene: TRBV15
CDR3 protein: ATSRDRGAGQPQH

D gene: .
J gene: TRBJ2-3
V gene: TRBV5-1
CDR3 protein: ASSLDSGGTDTQY

D gene: TRBD2
J gene: TRBJ2-3
V gene: TRBV7-9
CDR3 protein: ASSSTSGGTDTQY

D gene: .
J gene: TRBJ1-6
V gene: TRBV19
CDR3 protein: ASSRQENSPLH

D gene: .
J gene: TRBJ2-3
V gene: TRBV11-3
CDR3 protein: ASSLGADTQY

D gene: .
J gene: TRBJ2-1
V gene: TRBV7-7
CDR3 protein: ASSRRTVDQQF

D gene: .
J gene: TRBJ2-5
V gene: TRBV7-6
CDR3 protein: ASSLDLAEETQY

D gene: .
J gene: TRBJ2-7
V gene: TRBV6-6
CDR3 protein: ASRAGSTYEQY

D gene: TRBD1
J gene: TRBJ1-2
V gene: TRBV6-5
CDR3 protein: ASSYSGQGMGYGYT

D gene: TRBD1
J gene: TRBJ1-5
V gene: TRBV10-1
CDR3 protein: ASSAGGPSNQPQH

D gene: TRBD1
J gene: TRBJ1-1
V gene: TRBV19
CDR3 protein: ASRTGEKDTEAF

D gene: TRBD1
J gene: TRBJ1-2
V gene: TRBV28
CDR3 protein: ASSSGQLYGYT

D gene: .
J gene: TRBJ1-2
V gene: TRBV30
CDR3 protein: AYTPLQYGYT

D gene: TRBD1
J gene: TRBJ2-3
V gene: TRBV9
CDR3 protein: ASSPRDRANTQY

D gene: TRBD1
J gene: TRBJ2-5
V gene: TRBV5-6
CDR3 protein: ASSWTGSETQY

D gene: .
J gene: TRBJ2-1
V gene: TRBV11-2
CDR3 protein: ASSLGSQVYSYNEQF

D gene: TRBD1
J gene: TRBJ1-4
V gene: TRBV7-9
CDR3 protein: ASSFGDSTNEKLF

D gene: TRBD2
J gene: TRBJ2-1
V gene: TRBV5-1
CDR3 protein: ASSSSGGNYNEQF